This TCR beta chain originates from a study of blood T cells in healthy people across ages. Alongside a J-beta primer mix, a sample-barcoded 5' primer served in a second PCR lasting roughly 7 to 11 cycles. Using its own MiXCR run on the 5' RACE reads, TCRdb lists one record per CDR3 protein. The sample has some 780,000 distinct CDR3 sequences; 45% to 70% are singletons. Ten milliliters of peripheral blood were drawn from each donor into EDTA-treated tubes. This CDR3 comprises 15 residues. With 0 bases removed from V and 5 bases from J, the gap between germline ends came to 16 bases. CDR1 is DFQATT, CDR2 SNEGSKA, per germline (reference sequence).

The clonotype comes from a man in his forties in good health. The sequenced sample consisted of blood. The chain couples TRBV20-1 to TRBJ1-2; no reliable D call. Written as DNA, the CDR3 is TGCAGTGCTAGAGATTTGAAGGCCAACCCATATGGCTACACCTTC. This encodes CSARDLKANPYGYTF.